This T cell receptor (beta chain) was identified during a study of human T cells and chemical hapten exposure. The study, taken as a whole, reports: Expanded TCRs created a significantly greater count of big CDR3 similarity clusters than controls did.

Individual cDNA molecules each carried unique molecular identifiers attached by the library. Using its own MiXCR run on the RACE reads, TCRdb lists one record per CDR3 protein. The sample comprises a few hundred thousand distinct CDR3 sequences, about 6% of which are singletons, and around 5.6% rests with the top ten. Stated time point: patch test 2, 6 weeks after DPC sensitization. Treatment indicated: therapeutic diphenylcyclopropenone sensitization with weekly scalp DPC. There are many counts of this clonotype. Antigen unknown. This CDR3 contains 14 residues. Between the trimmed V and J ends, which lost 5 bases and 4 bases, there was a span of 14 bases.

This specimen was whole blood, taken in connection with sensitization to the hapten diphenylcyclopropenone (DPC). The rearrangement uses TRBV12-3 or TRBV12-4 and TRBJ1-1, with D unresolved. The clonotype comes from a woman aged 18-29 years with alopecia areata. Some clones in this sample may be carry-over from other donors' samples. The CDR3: CASSVSSSGTEAFF. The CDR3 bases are TGTGCCAGCAGTGTCAGTTCCTCGGGCACTGAAGCTTTCTTT.